A single sample is the source of the 2 T cell receptor beta chains below, sequenced in a study of cytotoxic CD8 clonotypes in ibrutinib-treated CLL (dated by TCRdb to the early 2020s). Taken with the paper, the label for time point translates to: progressive disease on ibrutinib. The library was made by the immunoSEQ multiplex PCR assay. In TCRdb, the immuneACCESS table is reduced to in-frame sequences with V and J assigned. These tables do not hold every clone; where another copy was compared, an unresolved V gene accounts for under half, and the others remain unexplained. This sample comprises approximately 280,000 clones, approximately 76% of them detected only once. The ten largest make up 5.6% of the sample. The sequencing used PBMCs, collected at disease progression, from a patient treated with ibrutinib. All receptors come from a human donor with chronic lymphocytic leukemia.

The chain carries TRBV7-9 and TRBJ2-1, with 9 bases lining up with TRBD2. V lost 11 bases and J lost 8; bases outside the gene matches: 1. Germline-derived CDR1 and CDR2 are SEHNR and FQNEAQ (reference sequence). The CDR3 consists of 10 residues. For the CDR3, the DNA is TGTGCCGCGGGGGGGCATGAGCAGTTCTTC. Protein sequence: CAAGGHEQFF.

The chain combines TRBV5-4 with TRBJ2-7, with D uncertain. This CDR3 is 14 amino acids long. The V end lost 0 bases, the J end lost 0 bases, and 7 bases lay between the germline ends. The germline V gene encodes CDR1 SGHNT and CDR2 YYREEE (reference sequence). This chain's CDR3 is CASSLVPNSYEQYF. The CDR3 DNA is TGTGCCAGCAGCTTGGTTCCTAACTCCTACGAGCAGTACTTC. Complete variable domain (other parts from reference TRBV5-4 and TRBJ2-7): ETGVTQSPTHLIKTRGQQVTLRCSSQSGHNTVSWYQQALGQGPQFIFQYYREEENGRGNFPPRFSGLQFPNYSSELNVNALELDDSALYLCASSLVPNSYEQYFGPGTRLTVT.